These 12 T cell receptor beta chains came from one sample sequenced in a study of read filtering for tumor transcriptome and immune sequencing. From 350 to 500 ng of RNA, a library with molecular barcoded alpha/delta and beta/gamma adaptors was made. Each CDR3 protein is one row after TCRdb ran MiXCR on the reads. Among about 130,000 distinct CDR3 sequences listed, 13% were seen once. The sample consisted of a population of CD138-negative cells sorted from bone marrow. The source of these receptors is a donor over 35 with multiple myeloma.

This clonotype was counted ten times or more. This chain links TRBV18 with TRBJ1-2; D remains ambiguous. Germline CDR1 and CDR2: KGHSH and LQKENI. The CDR3 loop spans 14 amino acids. V was clipped by 6 bases and J by 0 bases, with 11 bases between them. CDR3 nucleotides: TGTGCCAGCTCCCTCGACCCAGCTAACTATGGCTACACCTTC. Protein product: CASSLDPANYGYTF.

This clonotype occurred many times. At one end, the junction sequence differs from germline, possibly due to a read error. This chain connects TRBV4-1 to TRBJ2-3; D ambiguous. The CDR3 contains 16 residues. CDR1 MGHRA and CDR2 YSYEKL come from the germline V gene. CDR3 in amino acids: CAGSQEFRSGTDTQYF. The CDR3, as DNA: TGCGCCGGCAGCCAAGAATTCCGTTCCGGCACAGATACGCAGTATTTT.

This clonotype was observed at least ten times. The chain combines TRBV20-1 with TRBJ2-7; 9 bases line up with TRBD1. The CDR3 sequence is 14 residues long. J lost 2 bases, V lost 6 bases, and 8 bases had no gene match. The V gene's germline CDR1 is DFQATT and CDR2 SNEGSKA (reference sequence). CDR3 residues: CSAFAQGATYEQYF. CDR3 coding DNA: TGCAGTGCCTTCGCACAGGGGGCCACCTACGAGCAGTACTTC.

J is TRBJ2-2 and V is TRBV2; 10 bases are shared with TRBD2. CDR3 length: 15 residues. Germline CDR1 is SNHLY and CDR2 is FYNNEI. Unmatched junction bases numbered 6, after V lost 7 bases and J lost 4 bases. DNA of the CDR3: TGTGCCAGCATGGGCATAGCGGGGGGCACCGGGGAGCTGTTTTTT. It specifies CASMGIAGGTGELFF.

This clonotype came up many times. This chain links TRBV2 with TRBJ2-7, with D possibly being TRBD2 (5 bases). The CDR3 has 13 amino acids. CDR1 is SNHLY and CDR2 is FYNNEI in the germline V gene. Trimming pared 8 bases from V and 0 bases from J, leaving 11 bases between. The CDR3 DNA is TGTGCCAGCTCTTCGGGAACCTCCTACGAGCAGTACTTC. Translation: CASSSGTSYEQYF.

Of note for this clonotype: Its ends do not fully match the called genes, so a read error is possible. V usage is TRBV10-3 and J usage is TRBJ1-1; D possibly corresponds to TRBD1 (5 bases). The CDR3 is 15 residues long. Germline V gene lookup returns CDR1 ENHRY and CDR2 SYGVKD. The CDR3 here is CAISDPSGGATEASF. Written as DNA, the CDR3 is TGTGCCATCAGTGACCCGTCTGGGGGTGCCACTGAAGCTTCCTTT.

This clonotype was counted many times. V usage is TRBV12-3 or TRBV12-4 and J usage is TRBJ2-3; 7 bases map to TRBD1. The CDR3 extends over 13 amino acids. V trimming: 5 bases; J trimming: 11 bases; junction bases outside the gene matches: 10. CDR3 sequence: CASSGTGQERQYF. In nucleotides, the CDR3 is TGTGCCAGCAGTGGAACCGGACAGGAGAGGCAGTATTTT.

This clonotype was seen ten or more times. The chain combines TRBV5-1 with TRBJ2-3; tentative D call: TRBD1 (6 bases). Trimming pared 5 bases from V and 2 bases from J, leaving 12 bases between. The CDR3 has 14 amino acids. Germline V lookup: CDR1 SGHRS, CDR2 YFSETQ. In DNA, the CDR3 is TGCGCCAGCAGGCCCGGACAGTCCACAGATACGCAGTATTTT. The encoded protein is CASRPGQSTDTQYF.

This clonotype was picked up many times. The CDR3 sequence: CASRDSSYNEQFF. The CDR3 bases are TGTGCCTCCCGGGACAGCTCCTACAATGAGCAGTTCTTC. The V gene is TRBV10-3, the J gene TRBJ2-1; 7 bases align to TRBD1. V shed 11 bases and J 0 bases; nucleotides not matched to a gene: 4. The germline CDR1 and CDR2 sequences are ENHRY and SYGVKD. CDR3 length equals 13 residues.

This clonotype was detected a few times. The V and J genes are TRBV27 and TRBJ2-2; D unclear. The CDR3 is made up of 15 amino acids. Deletions cut 5 bases from V and 6 bases from J, with 16 bases between. From germline, CDR1 is MNHEY and CDR2 SMNVEV (reference sequence). CDR3 nucleotides: TGTGCCAGCAGTCACCGCCCGAACGGAGCCGGGGAGCTGTTTTTT. Translated, it gives CASSHRPNGAGELFF.

Comment on this clonotype: This could be a read error, since a much larger clone is one nucleotide away. This sequence joins TRBV18 and TRBJ2-7, with D maybe TRBD1 (5 bases). Germline V lookup: CDR1 KGHSH, CDR2 LQKENI. The ends were cut back, 0 bases at V and 2 bases at J, with 8 bases in the middle. CDR3 size: 14 residues. The DNA for the CDR3 is TGTGCCAGCTCACCACCGGGGCAGACCTACGAGCAGTACTTC. Its protein product is CASSPPGQTYEQYF.

This clonotype occurred many times. V gene TRBV11-2 combines with J gene TRBJ1-4; 7 bases map to TRBD1. Trimming at V came to 1 base and at J to 6 bases, leaving 5 bases not matched to a gene. The CDR3 runs 15 residues. Per germline, CDR1 SGHAT and CDR2 FQNNGV. In nucleotides, the CDR3 is TGTGCCAGCAGCTTAGGGGACAGCACCGATGAAAAACTGTTTTTT. This encodes CASSLGDSTDEKLFF.